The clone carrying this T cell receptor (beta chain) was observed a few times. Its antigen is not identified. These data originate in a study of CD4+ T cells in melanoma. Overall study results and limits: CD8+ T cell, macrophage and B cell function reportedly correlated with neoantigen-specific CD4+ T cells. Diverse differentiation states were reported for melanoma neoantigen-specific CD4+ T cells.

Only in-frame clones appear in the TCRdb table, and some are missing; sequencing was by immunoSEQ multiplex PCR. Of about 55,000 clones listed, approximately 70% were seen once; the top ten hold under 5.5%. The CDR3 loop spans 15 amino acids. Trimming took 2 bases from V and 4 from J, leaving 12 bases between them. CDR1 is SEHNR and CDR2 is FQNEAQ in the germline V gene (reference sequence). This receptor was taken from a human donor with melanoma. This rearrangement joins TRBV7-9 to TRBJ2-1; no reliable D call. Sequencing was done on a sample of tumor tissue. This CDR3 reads CASSLTHGQYNEQFF. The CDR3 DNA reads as TGTGCCAGCAGCTTAACTCACGGCCAGTACAATGAGCAGTTCTTC.